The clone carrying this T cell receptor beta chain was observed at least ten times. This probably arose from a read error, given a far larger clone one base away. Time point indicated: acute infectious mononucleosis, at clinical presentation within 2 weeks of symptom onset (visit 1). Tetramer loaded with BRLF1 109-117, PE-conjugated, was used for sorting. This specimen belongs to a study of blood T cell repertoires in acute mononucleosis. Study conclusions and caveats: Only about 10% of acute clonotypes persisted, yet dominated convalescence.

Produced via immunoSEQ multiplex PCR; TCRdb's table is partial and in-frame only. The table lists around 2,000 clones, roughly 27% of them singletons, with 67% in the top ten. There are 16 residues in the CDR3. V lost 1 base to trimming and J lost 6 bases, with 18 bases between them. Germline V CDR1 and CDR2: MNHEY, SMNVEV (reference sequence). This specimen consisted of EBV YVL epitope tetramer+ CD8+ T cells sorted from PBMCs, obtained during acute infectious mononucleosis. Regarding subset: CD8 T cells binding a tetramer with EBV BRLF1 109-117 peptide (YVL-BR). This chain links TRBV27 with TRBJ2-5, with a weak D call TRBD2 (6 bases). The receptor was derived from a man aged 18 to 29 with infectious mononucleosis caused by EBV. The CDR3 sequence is CASSLFVGSGEKTQYF. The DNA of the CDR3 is TGTGCCAGCAGTTTATTTGTCGGGAGCGGCGAAAAGACCCAGTACTTC.